The next 21 T cell receptor beta chains were all read from a single sample in a study of blood T cell repertoires in COVID-19. Profiling relied on immunoSEQ multiplex PCR, and the TCRdb table lists in-frame clones only, not all of them. The sample includes approximately 460,000 clones, about 91% of them seen just once. Material: peripheral blood. These receptors were collected from a man in his late teens or twenties with COVID-19, enrolled during active disease.

Only a few counts were recorded for this clone. The chain employs TRBV7-9 and TRBJ2-3; D call uncertain. In germline, CDR1 is SEHNR, CDR2 FQNEAQ (reference sequence). V lost 5 bases and J lost 6, with 9 bases in between. The CDR3 is 12 amino acids. The CDR3 DNA sequence: TGTGCCAGCAGCCCGCAGAGGGATACGCAGTATTTT. Protein: CASSPQRDTQYF.

Concerning this clone: The sample holds other DNA sequences that translate to the same CDR3. V gene TRBV11-3 combines with J gene TRBJ2-3; the D is unclear. In germline, CDR1 is SGHNT, CDR2 YENEEA. The CDR3 is 12 residues long. With 6 bases removed from V and 2 bases from J, the gap between germline ends came to 6 bases. CDR3 sequence reads: CASSQNTDTQYF. In DNA, the CDR3 is TGTGCCAGCAGTCAGAACACAGATACGCAGTATTTT.

This clone was counted once. The chain links TRBV7-2 to TRBJ2-7, with TRBD2 identical over 8 bases. The CDR3 sequence is 15 residues long. The ends lost 5 bases at V and 4 bases at J; junction bases unmatched: 10. CDR1 is SGHTA, CDR2 FQGNSA, per germline. CDR3 sequence: CASSLNGGAGYEQYF. The CDR3 coding sequence is TGTGCCAGCAGCCTTAACGGGGGGGCGGGTTACGAGCAGTACTTC.

A single count supports this clone. V gene TRBV6-5 combines with J gene TRBJ1-5; D ambiguous. The CDR3 length is 15 residues. With 2 bases removed from V and 5 bases from J, the gap between germline ends came to 13 bases. Germline lookup yields CDR1 MNHEY and CDR2 SVGAGI. The CDR3 protein is CASSYTGLSHQPQHF. The CDR3 nucleotides are TGTGCCAGCAGTTACACTGGGCTGAGCCATCAGCCCCAGCATTTT.

The chain joins TRBV4-1 to TRBJ2-7; a possible D gene is TRBD2 (7 bases). Germline loops: CDR1 MGHRA, CDR2 YSYEKL. The V end lost 7 bases, the J end lost 7 bases, and 23 bases lay between the germline ends. The CDR3 covers 15 residues. CDR3 in DNA: TGCGCCAGCACACGGATCGGGGGGCGCCTGGGGGAGCAGTACTTC. It yields the protein CASTRIGGRLGEQYF.

The V gene is TRBV3-1 (or the pseudogene TRBV3-2), the J gene TRBJ1-2; D is unresolved. CDR3 size: 13 residues. The V end lost 1 base, the J end lost 7 bases, and 10 bases lay between the germline ends. The germline V gene has CDR1 LGHDT and CDR2 YNNKEL (reference sequence). CDR3 amino acids: CASSQGLAGGYTF. In DNA, the CDR3 is TGTGCCAGCAGCCAAGGATTGGCGGGTGGCTACACCTTC.

This clone is a singleton in its sample. The CDR3 bases are TGTGCCAGCAGTTACGGGGAAAACACCGGGGAGCTGTTTTTT. This gives the protein CASSYGENTGELFF. The chain couples TRBV27 to TRBJ2-2; D is perhaps TRBD2 (5 bases). Germline V gene lookup returns CDR1 MNHEY and CDR2 SMNVEV (reference sequence). CDR3 length equals 14 residues. V lost 4 bases to trimming and J lost 2 bases, with 8 bases between them.

The table lists this clone with a count of one. J is TRBJ2-2 and V is TRBV11-2; unclear D gene. This CDR3 contains 14 residues. Germline lookup yields CDR1 SGHAT and CDR2 FQNNGV. The V end was cut by 2 bases, the J end by 4 bases, with 8 bases between. The CDR3 reads CASSLSSGTGELFF. The CDR3 nucleotides read TGTGCCAGCAGCTTATCCTCCGGCACCGGGGAGCTGTTTTTT.

This chain joins TRBV6-6 and TRBJ2-1; 10 bases align to TRBD2. V gave up 6 bases and J gave up 4 bases; unmatched junction bases: 6. Germline loops: CDR1 MNHNY, CDR2 SVGAGI (reference sequence). The CDR3 length is 15 residues. CDR3 nucleotide sequence: TGTGCCAGCAGGCCACTAGCGGGACCTTACAATGAGCAGTTCTTC. This translates into CASRPLAGPYNEQFF.

V gene TRBV24-1 combines with J gene TRBJ2-3, with 8 bases lining up with TRBD2. The CDR3 runs 14 residues. V shed 9 bases, J shed 2 bases, and the junction held 6 bases outside the gene matches. CDR1 and CDR2 (germline): KGHDR, SFDVKD. The CDR3 sequence is CATGAGGLTDTQYF. The CDR3 nucleotides read TGTGCCACCGGGGCGGGAGGTCTCACAGATACGCAGTATTTT.

The chain carries TRBV10-3 and TRBJ2-7; the match to TRBD1 covers 10 bases. The CDR3 extends over 13 amino acids. The V gene end was trimmed by 6 bases and the J gene end by 5 bases; junction bases not matched to a gene: 4. Germline lookup yields CDR1 ENHRY and CDR2 SYGVKD. The CDR3 DNA reads TGTGCCATCAGCGGGACAGGGGAGCACGAGCAGTACTTC. Its protein product is CAISGTGEHEQYF.

This chain uses TRBV5-6 with TRBJ1-2; possible D gene TRBD1, 6 bases. Germline V gene data show CDR1 as SGHDT and CDR2 as YYEEEE. Deletions cut 1 base from V and 0 bases from J, with 13 bases between. CDR3 length: 16 residues. The CDR3, as DNA: TGTGCCAGCAGCTTGAAGGGACACCTGGCTAACTATGGCTACACCTTC. Its translation is CASSLKGHLANYGYTF.

The gene calls are TRBV5-4 and TRBJ1-4; 10 bases map to TRBD1. Germline V gene sequence: CDR1 SGHNT, CDR2 YYREEE (reference sequence). The CDR3 length is 16 residues. V dropped 1 base and J dropped 7; count of bases not matched to a gene: 7. CDR3 amino acids: CASSLRTGGGGEKLFF. In nucleotides, the CDR3 is TGTGCCAGCAGCTTGAGGACAGGGGGAGGCGGTGAAAAACTGTTTTTT.

V is TRBV10-1 and J is TRBJ2-2; TRBD2 agrees at 9 bases. The germline V gene has CDR1 WNHNN and CDR2 SYGVQD (reference sequence). The CDR3 has 20 residues. Trimming at V came to 0 bases and at J to 3 bases, leaving 14 bases not matched to a gene. CDR3 DNA: TGCGCCAGCAGTGAGTCGAATTATCGGCGGGGGGGCTACCACACCGGGGAGCTGTTTTTT. The encoded protein is CASSESNYRRGGYHTGELFF.

V usage is TRBV2 and J usage is TRBJ1-1, with 8 nucleotides matching TRBD1. Germline lookup yields CDR1 SNHLY and CDR2 FYNNEI. This CDR3 contains 13 residues. J gave up 5 bases and V 7 bases, and 6 bases lay outside the gene matches. The DNA of the CDR3 is TGTGCCAGCAACGTACAGGGGGGGACTGAAGCTTTCTTT. Protein: CASNVQGGTEAFF.

The V call is TRBV2, the J call TRBJ2-3; 12 bases map to TRBD2. Per germline, CDR1 SNHLY and CDR2 FYNNEI. The CDR3 runs 16 residues. V gave up 4 bases and J gave up 1 base; unmatched junction bases: 3. The DNA for the CDR3 is TGTGCCAGCAGTGGCCGACTAGCGGGAGGCACAGATACGCAGTATTTT. Protein product: CASSGRLAGGTDTQYF.

This clone was seen once. The chain recombines TRBV4-2 with TRBJ2-3, with 10 bases fitting TRBD2. CDR3 length: 17 residues. CDR1 is LGHNA and CDR2 is YNFKEQ in the germline V gene. Unmatched junction bases numbered 8, after V lost 0 bases and J lost 5 bases. The CDR3 loop reads CASSQDSSGRAKDTQYF. CDR3 nucleotides: TGTGCCAGCAGCCAAGATAGCAGCGGGAGGGCCAAAGATACGCAGTATTTT.

The chain employs TRBV9 and TRBJ2-2; 10 bases map to TRBD2. In germline, CDR1 is SGDLS, CDR2 YYNGEE. The CDR3 extends over 16 amino acids. J lost 5 bases, V lost 4 bases, and 8 bases had no gene match. CDR3 region: CASSPRTSGTTGELFF. CDR3 DNA sequence: TGTGCCAGCAGCCCAAGGACTAGCGGAACTACCGGGGAGCTGTTTTTT.

The CDR3 protein is CASSFQQGSYEQYF. In nucleotides, the CDR3 is TGTGCCAGCAGCTTCCAACAGGGTTCCTACGAGCAGTACTTC. The rearrangement joins TRBV5-4 to TRBJ2-7; possible D gene TRBD1, 6 bases. CDR1 is SGHNT, CDR2 YYREEE, per germline (reference sequence). V gave up 2 bases and J gave up 1 base, with 10 bases separating them. This CDR3 region has 14 residues.

This chain's CDR3 is CASSQVQGTDTQYF. CDR3 coding DNA: TGCGCCAGCAGCCAAGTGCAGGGGACAGATACGCAGTATTTT. This chain uses TRBV4-1 with TRBJ2-3, with D perhaps TRBD1 (6 bases). Germline lookup yields CDR1 MGHRA and CDR2 YSYEKL. Trimming removed 1 base at V and 3 bases at J, with 8 bases between. The CDR3 loop spans 14 amino acids.

This rearrangement joins TRBV4-1 to TRBJ2-1; 13 nucleotides agree with TRBD2. The V segment lost 5 bases and the J segment 5 bases; nucleotides outside the gene matches: 9. CDR1 and CDR2 (germline): MGHRA, YSYEKL. The CDR3 consists of 17 residues. The CDR3 DNA is TGCGCCAGCAGCTTTCGACTAGCGGGAGGTATAGACAATGAGCAGTTCTTC. It yields the protein CASSFRLAGGIDNEQFF.